This is a list of T cell receptor beta chains from one sample in a study of shared clonotypes between healthy human individuals. Clones were sequenced by immunoSEQ multiplex PCR, and TCRdb holds only the in-frame ones, with some missing. This sample has 2 million to 2.5 million clones, with approximately 95% found just once. Specimen: naive CD4+ T cells from PBMCs. These receptors all come from a young man in good health. Some clones in this sample may be carry-over from other donors' samples. The CDR3 runs from the conserved cysteine through the conserved F or W. The D gene is left open where the match is weak. Expanded clones get a size class; other rows say once, few or many, or leave the size out.

d_call	v_call	clone_size	j_call	cdr3_nt	cdr3_aa
TRBD1	TRBV5-1	-	TRBJ1-2	TGCGCCAGCAGCTTGGTGGACAGGGGTACAAATGGCTACACCTTC	CASSLVDRGTNGYTF
TRBD2	TRBV15	-	TRBJ2-5	TGTGCCACCAGCAGAGTTTCAGGCGGGAGATGGGAGACCCAGTACTTC	CATSRVSGGRWETQYF
-	TRBV5-1	-	TRBJ1-3	TGCGCCAGCAGCTTCACGGGTCTCTCTGGAAACACCATATATTTT	CASSFTGLSGNTIYF
TRBD2	TRBV6-6	-	TRBJ2-1	TGTGCCAGCAGTTACTCGACTAGCGGGTACAATGAGCAGTTCTTC	CASSYSTSGYNEQFF
-	TRBV4-2	once	TRBJ1-3	TGTGCCAGCAGCCAAGCCCAGAGGGGAAACACCATATATTTT	CASSQAQRGNTIYF
TRBD1	TRBV19	-	TRBJ2-6	TGTGCCAGTAGCACGACAGGGGCTGGGGCCAACGTCCTGACTTTC	CASSTTGAGANVLTF
TRBD2	TRBV28	-	TRBJ2-5	TGTGCCAGCAGTTTCGGCGGGAGAATGAAAGAGACCCAGTACTTC	CASSFGGRMKETQYF
-	TRBV9	once	TRBJ2-1	TGTGCCAGCAGCCCCGCCGCCGGGCAATCCTACAATGAGCAGTTCTTC	CASSPAAGQSYNEQFF
TRBD1	TRBV7-9	-	TRBJ2-5	TGTGCCAGCAGTCCGAAATGGACAGGCCAAGAGACCCAGTACTTC	CASSPKWTGQETQYF
-	TRBV10-3	-	TRBJ2-1	TGTGCCACAGCCCCAGGGAGCGGACTAGGGGGGGGGAATGAGCAGTTCTTC	CATAPGSGLGGGNEQFF
-	TRBV28	-	TRBJ1-2	TGTGCCAGCAGTTTATATAGGGACTCAGCTAACTATGGCTACACCTTC	CASSLYRDSANYGYTF
-	TRBV14	once	TRBJ2-4	TGTGCCAGCAGCCCCCCGGGTGGTATTCAGTACTTC	CASSPPGGIQYF
TRBD1	TRBV29-1	once	TRBJ1-2	TGCAGCGTTGACATCCGGACAGGGCAAGGCTACACCTTC	CSVDIRTGQGYTF
-	TRBV18	-	TRBJ2-7	TGTGCCAGCTCACCGTTAGACAGCACCTACGAGCAGTACTTC	CASSPLDSTYEQYF
-	TRBV7-9	once	TRBJ1-2	TGTGCCAGCAGCTTAGCACAGAACAGGGGCTACACCTTC	CASSLAQNRGYTF
TRBD1	TRBV5-6	few	TRBJ2-5	TGTGCCAGCAGCTTTGGGGACAGACAAGAGACCCAGTACTTC	CASSFGDRQETQYF
TRBD1	TRBV6-4	-	TRBJ1-1	TGTGCCAGCAGTCTAGAGACAGGGAGTGGGGAAGCTTTCTTT	CASSLETGSGEAFF
TRBD1	TRBV7-9	-	TRBJ1-1	TGTGCCAGCAGCGGACAGGGAGGCACTGAAGCTTTCTTT	CASSGQGGTEAFF
-	TRBV2	-	TRBJ2-1	TGTGCCAGCAGCGCAAATCGACGGGATGAGCAGTTCTTC	CASSANRRDEQFF
-	TRBV28	-	TRBJ2-3	TGTGCCAGCAGTTCCCGACCAGATACGCAGTATTTT	CASSSRPDTQYF
-	TRBV5-3	-	TRBJ2-3	TGTGCCAGGACTATCACGGGACTCCAGGGGGCAGATACGCAGTATTTT	CARTITGLQGADTQYF
-	TRBV5-6	-	TRBJ1-2	TGTGCCAGCAGCTTGACAGGGATTCACTATGGCTACACCTTC	CASSLTGIHYGYTF
-	TRBV28	-	TRBJ1-2	TGTGCCAGCATCGACGGTGCTAACTATGGCTACACCTTC	CASIDGANYGYTF
-	TRBV29-1	few	TRBJ1-5	TGCAGCGTTGGTGGGCAGGGAAACCAGCCCCAGCATTTT	CSVGGQGNQPQHF
-	TRBV20-1	-	TRBJ2-5	TGCAGTGCTAGTTTTGGGACCCAGTACTTC	CSASFGTQYF
TRBD1	TRBV7-6	-	TRBJ2-5	TGTGCCAGCAGCTTAGTATCGGGGAGCGGACAGGGTTCGGCGAGAGAGACCCAGTACTTC	CASSLVSGSGQGSARETQYF
TRBD1	TRBV7-8	once	TRBJ1-1	TGTGCCAGCAGCACACGGACAGGTGCGAACACTGAAGCTTTCTTT	CASSTRTGANTEAFF
TRBD1	TRBV2	-	TRBJ2-2	TGTGCCAGCAGCAGGGACAGACCTATTAACACCGGGGAGCTGTTTTTT	CASSRDRPINTGELFF
-	TRBV4-1	-	TRBJ1-5	TGCGCCAGCAGCCAACTGATCCATAGCAATCAGCCCCAGCATTTT	CASSQLIHSNQPQHF
-	TRBV6-5	-	TRBJ2-5	TGTGCCAGCCACAAGGTGGGGGGTGAGACCCAGTACTTC	CASHKVGGETQYF
-	TRBV28	-	TRBJ2-3	TGTGCCAGCAGTTTATGGGGCGGAGGGGGGGATACGCAGTATTTT	CASSLWGGGGDTQYF
-	TRBV25-1	few	TRBJ1-4	TGTGCCAGCAGTTATGATACAGAAAAACTGTTTTTT	CASSYDTEKLFF
-	TRBV7-2	-	TRBJ2-7	TGTGCCACCCAACGAGGCCTAGCGCTAACCTACGAGCAGTACTTC	CATQRGLALTYEQYF
-	TRBV27	-	TRBJ1-2	TGTGCCAGCAGCCCCTTGGGGGGGGTTACCTATGGCTACACCTTC	CASSPLGGVTYGYTF
TRBD1	TRBV4-1	-	TRBJ2-2	TGCGCCAGCAGCCGAGGGACAGTCCAAGTCGGGGAGCTGTTTTTT	CASSRGTVQVGELFF
-	TRBV4-3	-	TRBJ2-7	TGCGCCAGCAGCCAAGAGCAAGCAGCGTCCTACGAGCAGTACTTC	CASSQEQAASYEQYF
TRBD1	TRBV2	-	TRBJ2-7	TGTGCCAGCATCCCTAAAGGGACAGCAACCTACGAGCAGTACTTC	CASIPKGTATYEQYF
TRBD1	TRBV2	few	TRBJ1-1	TGTGCCAGTAGGGACAGGGTTTACACTGAAGCTTTCTTT	CASRDRVYTEAFF
-	TRBV6-1	-	TRBJ2-5	TGTGCCAGCGCCAGGATCCAAGAGACCCAGTACTTC	CASARIQETQYF
-	TRBV18	-	TRBJ1-4	TGTGCCAGCTCACCAAGGGCGCAACGTAATGAAAAACTGTTTTTT	CASSPRAQRNEKLFF
-	TRBV20-1	-	TRBJ1-6	TGCAGTGCTGGGGCCCTCCACTTT	CSAGALHF
-	TRBV27	-	TRBJ2-3	TGTGCCAGCAGTTCAGGGGCCTCCCGTCCCCAGTATTTT	CASSSGASRPQYF
-	TRBV5-1	once	TRBJ1-1	TGCGCCAGCAGCTTGATGCCCCCGGGACAAGTTGAAGCTTTCTTT	CASSLMPPGQVEAFF
TRBD1	TRBV18	-	TRBJ1-5	TGTGCCAGCTCACCCCGGGACAGGGGCGGCCAGCCCCAGCATTTT	CASSPRDRGGQPQHF